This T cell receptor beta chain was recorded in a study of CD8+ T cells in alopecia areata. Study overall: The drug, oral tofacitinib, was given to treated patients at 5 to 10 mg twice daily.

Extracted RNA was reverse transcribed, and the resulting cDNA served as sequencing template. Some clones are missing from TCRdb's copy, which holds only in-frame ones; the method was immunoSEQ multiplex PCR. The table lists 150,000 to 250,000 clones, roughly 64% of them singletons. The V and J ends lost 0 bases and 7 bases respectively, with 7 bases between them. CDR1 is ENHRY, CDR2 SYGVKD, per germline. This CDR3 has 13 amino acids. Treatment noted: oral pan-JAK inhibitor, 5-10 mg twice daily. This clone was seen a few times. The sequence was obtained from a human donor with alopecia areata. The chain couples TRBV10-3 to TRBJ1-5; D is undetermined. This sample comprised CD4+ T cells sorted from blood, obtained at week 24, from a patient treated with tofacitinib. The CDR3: CAISESVNQPQHF. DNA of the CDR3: TGTGCCATCAGTGAGTCAGTCAACCAGCCCCAGCATTTT.